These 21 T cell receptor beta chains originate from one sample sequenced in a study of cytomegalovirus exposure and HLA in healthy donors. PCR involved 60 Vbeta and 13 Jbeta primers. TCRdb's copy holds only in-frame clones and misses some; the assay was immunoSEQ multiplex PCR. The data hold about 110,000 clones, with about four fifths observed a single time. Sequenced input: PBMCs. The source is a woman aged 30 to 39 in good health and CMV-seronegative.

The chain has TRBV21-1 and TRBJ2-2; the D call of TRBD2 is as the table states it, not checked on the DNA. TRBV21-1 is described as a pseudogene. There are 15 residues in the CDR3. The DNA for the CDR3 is TGTGCCAGCAGCAAAGGTCGGGAGACCACCGGGGAGCTGTTTTTT. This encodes CASSKGRETTGELFF.

CDR3 sequence: CASSESKGLAVTDTQYF. In DNA, the CDR3 is TGCGCCAGCAGTGAGTCGAAGGGACTAGCTGTCACAGATACGCAGTATTTT. This sequence joins TRBV10-1 and TRBJ2-3, with 9 bases identical to TRBD2. The trim removed 0 bases at V and 2 bases at J, leaving 6 bases unmatched. The CDR3 is 17 residues long. Germline CDR1 is WNHNN and CDR2 is SYGVQD (reference sequence).

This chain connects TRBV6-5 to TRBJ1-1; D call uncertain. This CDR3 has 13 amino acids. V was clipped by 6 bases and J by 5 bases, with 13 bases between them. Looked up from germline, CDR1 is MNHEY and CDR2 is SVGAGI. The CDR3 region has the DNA TGTGCCAGCAGCCCCGGGGTTAGGACTGAAGCTTTCTTT. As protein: CASSPGVRTEAFF.

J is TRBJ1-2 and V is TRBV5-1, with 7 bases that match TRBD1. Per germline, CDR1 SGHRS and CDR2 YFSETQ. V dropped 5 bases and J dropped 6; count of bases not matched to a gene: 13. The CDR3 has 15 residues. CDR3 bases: TGCGCCAGCAGTCCGTTGGTGGCAGGGGGGAATGGCTACACCTTC. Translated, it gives CASSPLVAGGNGYTF.

This chain's CDR3 is CASSYDKPYEQYF. The DNA of the CDR3 is TGTGCCAGCAGTTACGACAAACCCTACGAGCAGTACTTC. The J gene is TRBJ2-7, the V gene TRBV6-6, with no clear D. This CDR3 comprises 13 residues. The V end lost 2 bases, the J end lost 2 bases, and 7 bases lay between the germline ends. Germline loops: CDR1 MNHNY, CDR2 SVGAGI (reference sequence).

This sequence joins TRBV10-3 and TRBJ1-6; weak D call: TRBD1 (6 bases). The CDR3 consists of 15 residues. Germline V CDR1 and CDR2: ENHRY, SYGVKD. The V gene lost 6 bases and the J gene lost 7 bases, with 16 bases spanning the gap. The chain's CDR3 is CAIRKGQFNNSPLHF. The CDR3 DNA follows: TGTGCCATCAGAAAAGGACAGTTTAACAATTCACCCCTCCACTTT.

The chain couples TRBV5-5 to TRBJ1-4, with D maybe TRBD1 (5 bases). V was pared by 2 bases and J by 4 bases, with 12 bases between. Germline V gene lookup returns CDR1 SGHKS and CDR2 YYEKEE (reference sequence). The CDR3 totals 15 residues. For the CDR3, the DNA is TGTGCCAGCAGCTTTCGGGGGGGACTTAATGAAAAACTGTTTTTT. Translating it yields CASSFRGGLNEKLFF. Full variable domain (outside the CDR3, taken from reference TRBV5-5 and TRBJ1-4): DAGVTQSPTHLIKTRGQQVTLRCSPISGHKSVSWYQQVLGQGPQFIFQYYEKEERGRGNFPDRFSARQFPNYSSELNVNALLLGDSALYLCASSFRGGLNEKLFFGSGTQLSVL.

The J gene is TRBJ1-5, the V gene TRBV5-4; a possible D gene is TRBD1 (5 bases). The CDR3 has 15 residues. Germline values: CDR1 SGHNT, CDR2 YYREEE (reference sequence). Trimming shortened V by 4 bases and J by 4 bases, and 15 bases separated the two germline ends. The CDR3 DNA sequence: TGTGCCAGCAGCGCCGCGGGGGGACCAAATCAGCCCCAGCATTTT. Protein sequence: CASSAAGGPNQPQHF.

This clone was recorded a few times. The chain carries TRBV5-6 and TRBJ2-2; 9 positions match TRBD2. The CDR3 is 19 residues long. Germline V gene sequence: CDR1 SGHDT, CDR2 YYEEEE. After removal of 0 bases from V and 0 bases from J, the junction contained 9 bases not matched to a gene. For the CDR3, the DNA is TGTGCCAGCAGCTTGGTTGAGGGGAGCGGGAGGACGAACACCGGGGAGCTGTTTTTT. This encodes CASSLVEGSGRTNTGELFF.

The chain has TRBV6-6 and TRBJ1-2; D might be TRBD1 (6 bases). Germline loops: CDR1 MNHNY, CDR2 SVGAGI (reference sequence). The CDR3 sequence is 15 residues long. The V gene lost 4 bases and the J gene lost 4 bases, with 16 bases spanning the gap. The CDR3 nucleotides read TGTGCCAGCAGTTCCATTCAGGACAGACCCTATGGCTACACCTTC. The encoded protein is CASSSIQDRPYGYTF.

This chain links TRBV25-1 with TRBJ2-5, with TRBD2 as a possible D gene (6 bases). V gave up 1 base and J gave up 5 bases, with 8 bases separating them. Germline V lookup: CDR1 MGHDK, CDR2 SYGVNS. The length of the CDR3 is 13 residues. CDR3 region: CASSESGRETQYF. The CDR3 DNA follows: TGTGCCAGCAGTGAATCGGGGAGGGAGACCCAGTACTTC.

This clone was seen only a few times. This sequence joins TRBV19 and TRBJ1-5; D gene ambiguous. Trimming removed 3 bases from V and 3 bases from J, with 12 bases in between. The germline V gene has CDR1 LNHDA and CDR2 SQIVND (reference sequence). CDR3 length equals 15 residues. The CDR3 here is CASSMGGQDNQPQHF. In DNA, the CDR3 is TGTGCCAGTAGTATGGGAGGCCAGGACAATCAGCCCCAGCATTTT.

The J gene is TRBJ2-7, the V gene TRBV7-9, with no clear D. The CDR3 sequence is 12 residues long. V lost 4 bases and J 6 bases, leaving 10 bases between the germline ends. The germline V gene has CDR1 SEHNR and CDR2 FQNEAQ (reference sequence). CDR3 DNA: TGTGCCAGCAGCTACACCCCGCTCGAGCAGTACTTC. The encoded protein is CASSYTPLEQYF.

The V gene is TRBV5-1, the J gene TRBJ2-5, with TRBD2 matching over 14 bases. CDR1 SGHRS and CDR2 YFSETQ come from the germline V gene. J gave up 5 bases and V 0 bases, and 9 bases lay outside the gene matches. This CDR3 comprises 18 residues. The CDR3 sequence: CASSLAGGLAGVWETQYF. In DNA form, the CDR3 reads TGCGCCAGCAGCTTGGCCGGGGGACTAGCGGGAGTCTGGGAGACCCAGTACTTC.

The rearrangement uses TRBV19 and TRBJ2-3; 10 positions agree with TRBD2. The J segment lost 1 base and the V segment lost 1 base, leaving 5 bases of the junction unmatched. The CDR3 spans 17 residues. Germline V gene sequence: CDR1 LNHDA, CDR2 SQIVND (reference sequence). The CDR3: CASSIGRTSGGTDTQYF. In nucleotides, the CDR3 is TGTGCCAGTAGTATAGGACGGACTAGCGGTGGCACAGATACGCAGTATTTT. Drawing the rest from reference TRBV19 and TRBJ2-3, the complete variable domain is DGGITQSPKYLFRKEGQNVTLSCEQNLNHDAMYWYRQDPGQGLRLIYYSQIVNDFQKGDIAEGYSVSREKKESFPLTVTSAQKNPTAFYLCASSIGRTSGGTDTQYFGPGTRLTVL.

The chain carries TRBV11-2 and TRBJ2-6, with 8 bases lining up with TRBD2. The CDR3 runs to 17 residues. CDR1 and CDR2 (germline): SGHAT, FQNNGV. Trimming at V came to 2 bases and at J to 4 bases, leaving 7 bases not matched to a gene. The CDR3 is CASSLNQRESGANVLTF. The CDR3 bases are TGTGCCAGCAGCTTAAACCAGCGGGAGTCCGGGGCCAACGTCCTGACTTTC. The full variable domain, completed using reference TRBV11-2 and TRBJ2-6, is EAGVAQSPRYKIIEKRQSVAFWCNPISGHATLYWYQQILGQGPKLLIQFQNNGVVDDSQLPKDRFSAERLKGVDSTLKIQPAKLEDSAVYLCASSLNQRESGANVLTFGAGSRLTVL.

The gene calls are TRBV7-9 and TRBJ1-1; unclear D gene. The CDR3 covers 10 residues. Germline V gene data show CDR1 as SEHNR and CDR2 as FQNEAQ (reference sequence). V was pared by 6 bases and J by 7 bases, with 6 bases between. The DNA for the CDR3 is TGTGCCAGCAGTTTCGGTGAAGCTTTCTTT. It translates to CASSFGEAFF. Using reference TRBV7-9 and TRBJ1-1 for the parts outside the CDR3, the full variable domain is DTGVSQNPRHKITKRGQNVTFRCDPISEHNRLYWYRQTLGQGPEFLTYFQNEAQLEKSRLLSDRFSAERPKGSFSTLEIQRTEQGDSAMYLCASSFGEAFFGQGTRLTVV.

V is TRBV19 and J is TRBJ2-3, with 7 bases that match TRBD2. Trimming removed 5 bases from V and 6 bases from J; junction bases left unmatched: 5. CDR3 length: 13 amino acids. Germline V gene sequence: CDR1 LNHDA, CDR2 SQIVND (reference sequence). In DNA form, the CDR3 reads TGTGCCAGTAGTCTTCGCGGGAGCGATACGCAGTATTTT. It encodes CASSLRGSDTQYF.

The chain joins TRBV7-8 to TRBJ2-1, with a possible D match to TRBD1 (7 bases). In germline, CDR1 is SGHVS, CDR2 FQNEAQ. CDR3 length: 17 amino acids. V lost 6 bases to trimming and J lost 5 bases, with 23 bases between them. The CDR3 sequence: CASSFNFPTGRNNEQFF. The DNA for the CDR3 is TGTGCCAGCAGTTTTAATTTCCCGACAGGGAGGAACAATGAGCAGTTCTTC.

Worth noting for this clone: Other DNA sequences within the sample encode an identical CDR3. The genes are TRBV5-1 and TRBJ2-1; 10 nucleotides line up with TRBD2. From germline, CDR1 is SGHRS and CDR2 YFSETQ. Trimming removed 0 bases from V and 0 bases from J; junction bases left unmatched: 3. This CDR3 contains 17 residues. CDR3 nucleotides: TGCGCCAGCAGCTTGGAGGCTAGCGGGAGCTCCTACAATGAGCAGTTCTTC. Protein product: CASSLEASGSSYNEQFF.

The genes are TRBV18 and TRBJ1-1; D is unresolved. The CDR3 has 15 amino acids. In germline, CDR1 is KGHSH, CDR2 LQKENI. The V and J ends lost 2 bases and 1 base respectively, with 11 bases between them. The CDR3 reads CASSPELGRNTEAFF. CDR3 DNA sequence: TGTGCCAGCTCACCAGAGTTGGGGAGGAACACTGAAGCTTTCTTT.